This TCR beta chain was captured by sequencing in a study of cytomegalovirus exposure and HLA in healthy donors. General study findings and limits: Solely CMV serostatus was available to characterize immune exposure. A later analysis reportedly identified an Asian-associated ancestry cluster as carrying fewer N-insertions than the 666-donor mean.

The PCR ran on 60 Vbeta and 13 Jbeta primers. Sequencing was performed with immunoSEQ multiplex PCR; in TCRdb, only in-frame clones are kept and a portion is missing. Of 150,000 or so clones listed, under 85% were seen once; the top ten hold roughly 6.3%. The V gene lost 5 bases and the J gene lost 4 bases, with 17 bases spanning the gap. Germline V gene data show CDR1 as LNHDA and CDR2 as SQIVND (reference sequence). The CDR3 sequence is 15 residues long. Donors in the study were healthy people who gave bone marrow. Donors likely had unrecorded immune exposures despite being nominally healthy when sampled. A note on this clone: Its antigen is unknown.

The chain links TRBV19 to TRBJ1-2; D may be TRBD1 (6 bases). Source material: PBMCs. This receptor was taken from a woman aged 40 to 55 in good health and CMV-seropositive. CDR3 amino acids: CASSPLDRLFYGYTF. CDR3 nucleotides: TGTGCCAGTAGTCCCTTGGACAGACTATTCTATGGCTACACCTTC.